This TCR beta chain was documented in a study of cytomegalovirus exposure and HLA in healthy donors. At the level of the study: The study's early data release held some 85 million unique TCRs from HLA-typed donors. Findings and limits, study-wide: In a later analysis, at a false discovery rate of 0.05, fewer than 20,000 TCR beta sequences were associated with HLA alleles.

The PCR made use of 60 Vbeta and 13 Jbeta primers. The protocol was immunoSEQ multiplex PCR, while the TCRdb copy is restricted to in-frame clones and leaves out a portion. Of tens of thousands of clones in the sample, around 70% were seen once. CDR1 SNHLY and CDR2 FYNNEI come from the germline V gene. The CDR3 loop spans 11 amino acids. Trimming shortened V by 6 bases and J by 6 bases, and 5 bases separated the two germline ends. Note on this clone: Its antigen is still unknown.

Input material: PBMCs. This clonotype was sampled from a middle-aged man in good health and CMV-seropositive. This sequence joins TRBV2 and TRBJ2-2; D ambiguous. In DNA form, the CDR3 reads TGTGCCAGCAGCTTAGCCGGGGAGCTGTTTTTT. Encoded protein: CASSLAGELFF.